Below, 9 T cell receptor beta chains from the same sample are listed, as sequenced in a study of blood T cell repertoires in COVID-19. Sequencing was performed with immunoSEQ multiplex PCR; in TCRdb, only in-frame clones are kept and a portion is missing. The sample yields 200,000 or so clones, roughly 84% seen once. Sequencing was done on a sample of PBMCs or T cells enriched from blood (not recorded which). These receptors originate from a man aged 35 to 55 who had recovered from COVID-19.

The rearrangement uses TRBV2 and TRBJ1-2, with 11 nucleotides matching TRBD1. This CDR3 has 14 amino acids. J was trimmed by 6 bases and V by 2 bases; bases with no gene match: 2. Per germline, CDR1 SNHLY and CDR2 FYNNEI. CDR3 DNA: TGTGCCAGCAGTGAATGGACAGGGGGCAATGGCTACACCTTC. Amino acid sequence: CASSEWTGGNGYTF.

This chain links TRBV7-3 with TRBJ1-2; 12 bases agree with TRBD1. This CDR3 contains 16 residues. V gave up 2 bases and J gave up 7 bases; unmatched junction bases: 8. Germline V lookup: CDR1 SGHTA, CDR2 FQGTGA. The CDR3 nucleotides are TGTGCCAGCAGCTTAGATGGGACAGGGGGCTTGTTTGGCTACACCTTC. It translates to CASSLDGTGGLFGYTF. The whole variable domain, remainder taken from reference TRBV7-3 and TRBJ1-2, is GAGVSQTPSNKVTEKGKYVELRCDPISGHTALYWYRQSLGQGPEFLIYFQGTGAADDSGLPNDRFFAVRPEGSVSTLKIQRTERGDSAVYLCASSLDGTGGLFGYTFGSGTRLTVV.

The genes are TRBV5-1 and TRBJ1-5, with D possibly matching TRBD1 (5 bases). There are 15 residues in the CDR3. In germline, CDR1 is SGHRS, CDR2 YFSETQ. The V end was cut by 0 bases, the J end by 5 bases, with 12 bases between. The CDR3 loop is CASSLDGHYYQPQHF. The CDR3 nucleotides are TGCGCCAGCAGCTTGGACGGACACTACTATCAGCCCCAGCATTTT. Combining the CDR3 with reference TRBV5-1 and TRBJ1-5 gives the whole variable domain KAGVTQTPRYLIKTRGQQVTLSCSPISGHRSVSWYQQTPGQGLQFLFEYFSETQRNKGNFPGRFSGRQFSNSRSEMNVSTLELGDSALYLCASSLDGHYYQPQHFGDGTRLSIL.

V usage is TRBV3-1 (or the pseudogene TRBV3-2) and J usage is TRBJ2-7, with no clear D. Germline V gene lookup returns CDR1 LGHDT and CDR2 YNNKEL (reference sequence). This CDR3 is built from 13 residues. The germline V and J ends were trimmed by 0 bases and 5 bases, with 8 bases remaining between them. DNA for the CDR3: TGTGCCAGCAGCCAAGATCATCTAGACGAGCAGTACTTC. This sequence encodes CASSQDHLDEQYF.

The V and J genes are TRBV4-2 and TRBJ1-2; a possible D gene is TRBD1 (5 bases). The ends were cut back, 0 bases at V and 6 bases at J, with 14 bases in the middle. This CDR3 has 15 amino acids. Germline lookup yields CDR1 LGHNA and CDR2 YNFKEQ. The CDR3 reads CASSQDYRREDGYTF. DNA of the CDR3: TGTGCCAGCAGCCAAGATTACCGCAGGGAGGATGGCTACACCTTC.

The chain employs TRBV5-1 and TRBJ1-4, with D perhaps TRBD1 (6 bases). V gave up 4 bases and J gave up 4 bases, with 11 bases separating them. This CDR3 region has 14 residues. The V gene's germline CDR1 is SGHRS and CDR2 YFSETQ. The CDR3 DNA reads TGCGCCAGCAGCCAACAGGGTTTTAATGAAAAACTGTTTTTT. Amino acid sequence: CASSQQGFNEKLFF. Looking up the rest from reference TRBV5-1 and TRBJ1-4 gives the full variable domain: KAGVTQTPRYLIKTRGQQVTLSCSPISGHRSVSWYQQTPGQGLQFLFEYFSETQRNKGNFPGRFSGRQFSNSRSEMNVSTLELGDSALYLCASSQQGFNEKLFFGSGTQLSVL.

The chain couples TRBV7-2 to TRBJ2-3; D not resolved. Germline values: CDR1 SGHTA, CDR2 FQGNSA. V was shortened by 5 bases and J by 6 bases, with 12 bases between the two germline ends. This CDR3 region has 13 residues. The CDR3 here is CASSPSARDTQYF. CDR3 nucleotides: TGTGCCAGCAGCCCAAGCGCTAGGGATACGCAGTATTTT.

This clone was seen just once. The gene calls are TRBV6-6 and TRBJ2-5; 10 bases agree with TRBD1. The CDR3 consists of 16 residues. The V gene's germline CDR1 is MNHNY and CDR2 SVGAGI (reference sequence). V lost 6 bases to trimming and J lost 5 bases; unmatched junction nucleotides: 12. DNA for the CDR3: TGTGCCAGCAGAAGCCTGACAGGGGGCACGATGGAGACCCAGTACTTC. Translated, it gives CASRSLTGGTMETQYF.

This clone was seen only once. The chain carries TRBV6-5 and TRBJ1-5; D unclear. Per germline, CDR1 MNHEY and CDR2 SVGAGI. This CDR3 spans 13 amino acids. V lost 8 bases, J lost 2 bases, and 10 bases lay in between. CDR3 amino acids: CASLDYGNQPQHF. The CDR3 DNA is TGTGCCAGCCTGGACTATGGCAATCAGCCCCAGCATTTT.